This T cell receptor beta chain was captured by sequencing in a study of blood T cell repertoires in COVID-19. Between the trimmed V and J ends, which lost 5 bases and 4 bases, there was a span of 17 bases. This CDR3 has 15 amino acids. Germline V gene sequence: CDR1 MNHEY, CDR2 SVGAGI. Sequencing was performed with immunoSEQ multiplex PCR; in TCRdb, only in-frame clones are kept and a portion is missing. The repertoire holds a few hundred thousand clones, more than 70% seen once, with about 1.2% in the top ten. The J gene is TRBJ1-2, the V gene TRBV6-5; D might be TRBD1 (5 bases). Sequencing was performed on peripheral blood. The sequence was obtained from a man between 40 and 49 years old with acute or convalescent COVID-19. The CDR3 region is CASSRTSVFFYGYTF. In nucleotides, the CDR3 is TGTGCCAGCAGTCGGACATCCGTCTTTTTCTATGGCTACACCTTC.